This T cell receptor beta chain was sequenced for a study of CD8+ T cells in alopecia areata. At the level of the study: Treated patients took oral tofacitinib at 5 to 10 mg twice daily. General study results and limits: Lesional scalp displayed greater clonality than normal scalp, most notably in alopecia totalis/universalis.

As regards this clone: Its specificity is not known.

RNA extraction and reverse transcription yielded cDNA as sequencing template. TCRdb keeps only in-frame clones here, not all; method: immunoSEQ multiplex PCR. This table has 150,000 to 200,000 clones, approximately 56% appearing once. CDR1 is KGHSH, CDR2 LQKENI, per germline. V was trimmed by 3 bases and J by 4 bases, leaving 15 bases between them. The CDR3 is 15 amino acids. This specimen was CD4+ T cells sorted from blood, taken at week 0. V and J are TRBV18 and TRBJ1-1; no firm D call. The clonotype comes from a human donor with alopecia areata. CDR3 bases: TGTGCCAGCTCACCTGATCCCCGGGGATCCACTGAAGCTTTCTTT. Protein product: CASSPDPRGSTEAFF.